This entry features one T cell receptor beta chain sequence. The antigen remains undetermined. The data were obtained in a study of response to subunit inactivated influenza vaccine. Study-wide results and caveats: After each seasonal influenza vaccination, few new T cells are recruited, the authors suggested.

TCRdb processed the RT-PCR reads anew with MiXCR; each CDR3 protein has one entry. The sample shows about 540,000 distinct CDR3 sequences, 20% to 25% of them seen only once. These sequences were also reported in another study, on T cells expressing NK-cell markers. As that report states: UMI-tagged 5'RACE template switching yielded the TCR beta cDNA.

The clonotype comes from a man aged 45-65 years who received an inactivated influenza vaccine. This specimen consisted of CD4+ T cells sorted from PBMCs, obtained approximately 13 days after vaccination.

CDR3 region: CASGGISGQETQYF. CDR3 coding DNA: TGTGCCAGTGGAGGGATAAGTGGCCAAGAGACCCAGTACTTC. J is TRBJ2-5 and V is TRBV12-3 or TRBV12-4; TRBD2 might be the D (6 bases). V was clipped by 9 bases and J by 1 base, with 15 bases between them. The CDR3 covers 14 residues.